This T cell receptor (beta chain) was documented in a study of T cell repertoires in cytomegalovirus infection. Study overall: Both recently identified HLA-C-restricted and well-studied HLA-B-restricted CMV epitopes were used in the study. Carrying CMV and the relevant HLA type showed in public TCR beta signatures.

Unmatched junction bases numbered 6, after V lost 5 bases and J lost 0 bases. Germline CDR1 reads DFQATT; CDR2 reads SNEGSKA (reference sequence). There are 15 residues in the CDR3. Study findings and constraints: HLA-C-restricted, CMV-specific TCR beta clonotypes were dominant ex vivo. Using cumulative public TCR beta family frequency, the authors identified those who carried CMV together with the relevant HLA.

This clonotype was found a few times. Its antigen is unknown. MiXCR was run by TCRdb on the reads, yielding one entry per CDR3 protein. The profile covers about 360,000 distinct CDR3 sequences, with approximately 35% appearing a single time and 13% taken by the ten largest. The starting material was cultured PBMCs, obtained from culture after CMV antigen stimulation. The V call is TRBV20-1, the J call TRBJ1-4; 7 bases line up with TRBD1. The clonotype was recovered from a human donor in good health (CMV status not recorded). Some clones in this sample may be carry-over from other donors' samples. CDR3 DNA sequence: TGCAGTGCTGAGGGACAGAGAGCAACTAATGAAAAACTGTTTTTT. This translates into CSAEGQRATNEKLFF.